This T cell receptor beta chain was documented in a study of technical replicates of blood from a few donors. TCRdb keeps only in-frame clones here, not all; method: immunoSEQ multiplex PCR. The sample includes tens of thousands of clones, 92% seen only once; the top ten take approximately 0.4%. This clone was recorded only once. The receptor's source is a human donor in good health. The sequencing input was T cells isolated from PBMCs.

The CDR3 DNA is TGTGCCTGCGCACTAGCGTCCTCCTACGAGCAGTACTTC. Protein sequence: CACALASSYEQYF. The gene calls are TRBV30 and TRBJ2-7, with TRBD2 identical over 7 bases. CDR1 is GTSNPN and CDR2 is SVGIG in the germline V gene (reference sequence). CDR3 size: 13 residues. J lost 0 bases, V lost 6 bases, and 5 bases had no gene match.